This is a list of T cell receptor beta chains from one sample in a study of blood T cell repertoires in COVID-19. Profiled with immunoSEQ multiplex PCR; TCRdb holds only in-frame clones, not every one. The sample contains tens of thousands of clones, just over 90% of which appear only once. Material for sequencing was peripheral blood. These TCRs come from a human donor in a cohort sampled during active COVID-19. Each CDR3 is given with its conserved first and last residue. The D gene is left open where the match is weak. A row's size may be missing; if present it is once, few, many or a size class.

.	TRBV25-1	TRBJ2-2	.	CASSAYPGTGELFF	TGTGCCAGCAGTGCCTATCCAGGGACCGGGGAGCTGTTTTTT
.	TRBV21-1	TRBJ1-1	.	CASSNPRGGLNTEAFF	TGTGCCAGCAGCAATCCACGGGGAGGCCTGAACACTGAAGCTTTCTTT
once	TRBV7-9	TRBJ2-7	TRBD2	CASGLGLASYEQYF	TGTGCCAGCGGACTGGGACTAGCGTCCTACGAGCAGTACTTC
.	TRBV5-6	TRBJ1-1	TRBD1	CASSSGQVTRNTEAFF	TGTGCCAGCAGCTCGGGACAGGTGACAAGGAACACTGAAGCTTTCTTT
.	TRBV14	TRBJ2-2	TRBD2	CASSQAPGLAVLSNTGELFF	TGTGCCAGCAGCCAAGCACCGGGACTAGCGGTTTTATCGAACACCGGGGAGCTGTTTTTT
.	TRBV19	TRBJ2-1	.	CASSITQRRSSYNEQFF	TGTGCCAGTAGTATAACGCAGCGGAGGAGCTCCTACAATGAGCAGTTCTTC
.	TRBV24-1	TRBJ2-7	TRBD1	CATSDPDRGAYEQYF	TGTGCCACCAGTGACCCTGACAGGGGGGCCTACGAGCAGTACTTC
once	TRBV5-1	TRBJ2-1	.	CASSPPPLAIPYNEQFF	TGCGCCAGCAGCCCACCCCCCCTAGCGATACCCTACAATGAGCAGTTCTTC
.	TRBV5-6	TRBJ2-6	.	CASSLAGGVGANVLTF	TGTGCCAGCAGCTTGGCCGGAGGGGTCGGGGCCAACGTCCTGACTTTC
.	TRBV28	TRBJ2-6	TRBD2	CASRSPGGGLAGANVLTF	TGTGCCAGCAGATCCCCAGGCGGGGGACTTGCTGGAGCCAACGTCCTGACTTTC
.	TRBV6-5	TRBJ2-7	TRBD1	CASSYSTGQGSYEQYF	TGTGCCAGCAGTTACTCGACGGGACAGGGATCCTACGAGCAGTACTTC
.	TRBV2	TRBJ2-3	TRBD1	CASSDTGGRTDTQYF	TGTGCCAGCAGTGACACAGGGGGGCGCACAGATACGCAGTATTTT
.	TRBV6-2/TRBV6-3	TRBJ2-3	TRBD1	CASSSEGQGVRTQYF	TGTGCCAGCAGTTCCGAGGGACAGGGGGTGCGTACGCAGTATTTT
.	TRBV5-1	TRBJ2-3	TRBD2	CASSPALAATRTDTQYF	TGCGCCAGCAGCCCAGCACTAGCGGCCACCAGAACAGATACGCAGTATTTT
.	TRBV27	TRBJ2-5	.	CASSLSPSGETQYF	TGTGCCAGCAGTTTATCTCCATCAGGGGAGACCCAGTACTTC
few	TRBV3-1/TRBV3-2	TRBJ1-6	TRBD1	CASSHDRGNNSPLHF	TGTGCCAGCAGCCATGACAGGGGGAATAATTCACCCCTCCACTTT
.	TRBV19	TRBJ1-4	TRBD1	CASSETGGYEKLFF	TGTGCCAGTAGCGAGACAGGGGGCTATGAAAAACTGTTTTTT
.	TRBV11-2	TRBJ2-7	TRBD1	CASSSPGTGTYEQYF	TGTGCCAGCAGCTCACCCGGGACAGGCACCTACGAGCAGTACTTC
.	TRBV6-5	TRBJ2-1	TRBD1	CASKRTGGDEQFF	TGTGCCAGCAAACGGACAGGGGGCGATGAGCAGTTCTTC
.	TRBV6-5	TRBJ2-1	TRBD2	CASYSGASYNEQFF	TGTGCCAGCTATAGCGGGGCCTCCTACAATGAGCAGTTCTTC
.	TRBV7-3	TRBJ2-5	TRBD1	CASSLTGTGGEETQYF	TGTGCCAGCAGCTTAACAGGGACAGGGGGGGAAGAGACCCAGTACTTC
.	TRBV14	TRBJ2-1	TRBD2	CASSRGTSGIYNEQFF	TGTGCCAGCAGCCGAGGGACTAGCGGGATCTACAATGAGCAGTTCTTC
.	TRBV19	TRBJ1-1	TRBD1	CASIPRQGAEAFF	TGTGCCAGTATCCCTCGGCAGGGGGCTGAAGCTTTCTTT
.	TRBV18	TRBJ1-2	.	CASSPRTASNYGYTF	TGTGCCAGCTCACCCAGGACAGCTTCTAACTATGGCTACACCTTC
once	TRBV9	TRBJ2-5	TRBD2	CASSVARSGSETQYF	TGTGCCAGCAGCGTAGCTCGTAGCGGGAGCGAGACCCAGTACTTC
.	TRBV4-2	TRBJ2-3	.	CASSLYGADTQYF	TGTGCCAGCAGCCTTTACGGGGCAGATACGCAGTATTTT
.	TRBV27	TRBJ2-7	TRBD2	CASRASLAGGGRRVTYEQYF	TGTGCCAGCAGGGCCTCATTAGCGGGAGGGGGGAGAAGGGTTACCTACGAGCAGTACTTC
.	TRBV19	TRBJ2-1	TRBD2	CASSIPGGTSFF	TGTGCCAGTAGTATCCCTGGGGGGACTAGCTTCTTC
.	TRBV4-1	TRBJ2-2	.	CASSQDPQGTGELFF	TGCGCCAGCAGCCAGGACCCACAGGGCACCGGGGAGCTGTTTTTT
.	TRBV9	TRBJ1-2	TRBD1	CASSGDSPLRGYTF	TGTGCCAGCAGCGGGGACAGCCCACTACGGGGCTACACCTTC
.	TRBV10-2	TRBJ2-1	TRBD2	CASGLAGGDEQFF	TGCGCCAGCGGACTAGCGGGAGGGGACGAGCAGTTCTTC
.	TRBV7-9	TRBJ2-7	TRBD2	CASSSSGSGLNEQYF	TGTGCCAGCAGTTCGAGCGGGAGTGGATTGAACGAGCAGTACTTC
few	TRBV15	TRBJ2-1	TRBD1	CATTTDRDHEQFF	TGTGCCACCACTACGGACAGGGACCATGAGCAGTTCTTC
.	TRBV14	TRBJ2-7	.	CASSQKLAYEQYF	TGTGCCAGCAGCCAGAAACTAGCCTACGAGCAGTACTTC
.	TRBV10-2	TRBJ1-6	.	CARPFQENNSPLHF	TGCGCCAGGCCGTTCCAGGAAAATAATTCACCCCTCCACTTT
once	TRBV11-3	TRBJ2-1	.	CASSLGLRADYNEQFF	TGTGCCAGCAGCTTAGGGTTGCGGGCAGATTACAATGAGCAGTTCTTC
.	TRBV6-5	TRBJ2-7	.	CASGQNSYEQYF	TGTGCCAGCGGACAGAACTCCTACGAGCAGTACTTC
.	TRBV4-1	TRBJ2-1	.	CASSQTGSSYNEQFF	TGCGCCAGCAGCCAAACAGGGAGCTCCTACAATGAGCAGTTCTTC
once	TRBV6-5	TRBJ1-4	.	CASRIRTATNEKLFF	TGTGCCAGCAGGATCCGGACAGCAACTAATGAAAAACTGTTTTTT
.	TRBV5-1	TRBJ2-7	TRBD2	CASSLVPSGRTYEQYF	TGCGCCAGCAGCTTGGTGCCTAGCGGACGTACCTACGAGCAGTACTTC
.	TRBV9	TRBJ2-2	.	CASSVGLHTGELFF	TGTGCCAGCAGCGTTGGGCTACACACCGGGGAGCTGTTTTTT
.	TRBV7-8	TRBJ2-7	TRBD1	CASSYGQGVPGQYF	TGTGCCAGCAGCTACGGACAGGGTGTCCCAGGGCAGTACTTC
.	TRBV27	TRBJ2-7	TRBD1	CASSKTSGQGPYEQYF	TGTGCCAGCAGTAAGACATCGGGACAGGGCCCTTACGAGCAGTACTTC
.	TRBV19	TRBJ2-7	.	CASRPGQMYEQYF	TGTGCCAGTAGACCCGGACAGATGTACGAGCAGTACTTC
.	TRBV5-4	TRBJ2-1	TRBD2	CASSLAGLAGGRGPYNEQFF	TGTGCCAGCAGCTTAGCGGGACTAGCGGGAGGCCGAGGTCCCTACAATGAGCAGTTCTTC
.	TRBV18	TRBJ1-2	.	CASSPPMSARGNGYTF	TGTGCCAGCTCACCACCGATGAGTGCCAGGGGAAATGGCTACACCTTC
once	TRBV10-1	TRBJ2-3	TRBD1	CASSEAGTATDTQYF	TGCGCCAGCAGTGAGGCCGGGACAGCCACAGATACGCAGTATTTT
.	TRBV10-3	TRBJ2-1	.	CAISTGMGAYNEQFF	TGTGCCATCAGCACAGGGATGGGGGCCTACAATGAGCAGTTCTTC